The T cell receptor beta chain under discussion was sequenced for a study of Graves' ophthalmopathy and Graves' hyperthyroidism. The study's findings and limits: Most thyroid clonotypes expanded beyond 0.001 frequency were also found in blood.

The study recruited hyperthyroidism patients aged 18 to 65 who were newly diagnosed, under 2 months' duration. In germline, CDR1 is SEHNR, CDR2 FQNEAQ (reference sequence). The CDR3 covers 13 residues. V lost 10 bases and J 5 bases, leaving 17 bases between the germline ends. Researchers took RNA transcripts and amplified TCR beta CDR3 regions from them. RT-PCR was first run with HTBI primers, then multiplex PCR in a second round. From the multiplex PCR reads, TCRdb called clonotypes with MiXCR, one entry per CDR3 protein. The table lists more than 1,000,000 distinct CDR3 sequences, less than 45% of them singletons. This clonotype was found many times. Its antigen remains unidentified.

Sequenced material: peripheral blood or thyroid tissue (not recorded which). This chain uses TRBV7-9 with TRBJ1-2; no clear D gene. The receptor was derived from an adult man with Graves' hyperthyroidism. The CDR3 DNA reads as TGTGCCATCCTACCTTCGGGAACGTATGGCTACACCTTC. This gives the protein CAILPSGTYGYTF.